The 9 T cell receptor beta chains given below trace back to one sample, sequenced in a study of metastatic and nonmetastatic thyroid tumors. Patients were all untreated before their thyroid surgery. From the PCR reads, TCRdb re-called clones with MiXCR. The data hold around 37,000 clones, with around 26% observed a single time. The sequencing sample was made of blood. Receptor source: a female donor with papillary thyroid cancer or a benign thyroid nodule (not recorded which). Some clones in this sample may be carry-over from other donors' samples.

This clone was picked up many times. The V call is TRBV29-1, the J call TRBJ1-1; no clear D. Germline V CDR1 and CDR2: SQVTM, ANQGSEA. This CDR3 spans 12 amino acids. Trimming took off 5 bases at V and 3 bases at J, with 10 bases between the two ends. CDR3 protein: CSVLRFDTEAFF. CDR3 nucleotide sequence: TGCAGCGTTCTCAGATTTGACACTGAAGCTTTCTTT.

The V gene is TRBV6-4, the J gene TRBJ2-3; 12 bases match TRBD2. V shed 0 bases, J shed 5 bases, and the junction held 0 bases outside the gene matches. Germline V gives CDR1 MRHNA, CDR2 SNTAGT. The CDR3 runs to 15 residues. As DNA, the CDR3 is TGTGCCAGCAGTGACTCGACTAGCGGGGGAGATACGCAGTATTTT. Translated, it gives CASSDSTSGGDTQYF.

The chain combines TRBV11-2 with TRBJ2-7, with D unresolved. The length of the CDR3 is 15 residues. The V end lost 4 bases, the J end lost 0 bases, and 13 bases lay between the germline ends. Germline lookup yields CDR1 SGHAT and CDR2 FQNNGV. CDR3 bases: TGTGCCAGCAGCTCCATCATTACAAGCTCCTACGAGCAGTACGTC. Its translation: CASSSIITSSYEQYV.

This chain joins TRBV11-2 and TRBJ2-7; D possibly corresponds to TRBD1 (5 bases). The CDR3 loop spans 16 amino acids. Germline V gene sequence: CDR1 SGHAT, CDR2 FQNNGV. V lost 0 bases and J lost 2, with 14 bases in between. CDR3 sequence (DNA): TGTGCCAGCAGCTTAGAAACGGGCAGGGCGACCTACGAGCAGTACTTC. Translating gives CASSLETGRATYEQYF.

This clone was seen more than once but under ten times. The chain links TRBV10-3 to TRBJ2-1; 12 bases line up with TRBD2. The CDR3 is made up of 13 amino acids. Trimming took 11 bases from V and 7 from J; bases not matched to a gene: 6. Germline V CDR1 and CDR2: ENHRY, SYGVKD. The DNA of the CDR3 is TGTGCCGCGAGCGGGACTAGCGGGAATGAGCAGTTCTTC. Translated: CAASGTSGNEQFF.

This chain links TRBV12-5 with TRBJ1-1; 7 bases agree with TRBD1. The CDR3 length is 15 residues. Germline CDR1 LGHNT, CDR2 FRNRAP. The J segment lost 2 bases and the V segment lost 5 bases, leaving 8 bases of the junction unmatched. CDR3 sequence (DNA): TGTGCTAGTGGTCCCGGGGGACAGCCCAACACTGAAGCTTTCTTT. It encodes CASGPGGQPNTEAFF.

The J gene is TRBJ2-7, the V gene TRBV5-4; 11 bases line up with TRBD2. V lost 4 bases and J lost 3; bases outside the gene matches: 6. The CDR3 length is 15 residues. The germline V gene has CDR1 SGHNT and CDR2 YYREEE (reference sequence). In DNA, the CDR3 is TGTGCCAGCAGCCCGGGGACTAGCGGCAACTACGAGCAGTACTTC. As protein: CASSPGTSGNYEQYF.

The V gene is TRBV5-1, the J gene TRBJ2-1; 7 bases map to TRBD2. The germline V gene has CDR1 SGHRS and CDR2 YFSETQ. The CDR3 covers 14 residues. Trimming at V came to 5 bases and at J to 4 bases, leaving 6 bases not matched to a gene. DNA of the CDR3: TGCGCCAGCAGGAGCGGGGAGACTTACAATGAGCAGTTCTTC. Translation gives CASRSGETYNEQFF.

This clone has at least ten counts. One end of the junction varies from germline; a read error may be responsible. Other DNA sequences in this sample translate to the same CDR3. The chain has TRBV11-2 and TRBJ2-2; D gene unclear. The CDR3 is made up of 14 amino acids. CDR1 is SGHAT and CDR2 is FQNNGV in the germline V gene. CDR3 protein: CASSLEPGTRELFF. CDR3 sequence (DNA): TGTGCCAGCAGCTTAGAACCCGGCACCAGGGAGCTGTTTTTT.